The next 25 T cell receptor beta chains were all read from a single sample in a study of Ad26.COV2.S vaccination and SARS-CoV-2 variants (dated by TCRdb to about 2021). The treatment or condition label on this specimen signifies: some 20 received Ad26.COV2.S at low or high dose, single or two shots; about 5 received placebo; per-sample allocation not given. For vaccine and placebo recipients, the sequenced repertoires came from samples collected on day 63 after the first injection. Libraries were constructed by the immunoSEQ multiplex PCR assay. Not all clones reach the TCRdb copy of this immuneACCESS table, which keeps in-frame sequences only. Checked studies attribute under half of the gap to unresolved V genes and leave the rest unexplained. The sample yields some 340,000 clones; approximately 80% were counted once. The ten largest clones represent approximately 2.2% of the sample. Source: peripheral blood, taken in a trial of Ad26.COV2.S vaccine versus placebo. Receptors were obtained from a person between 18 and 65 years old who received the Ad26.COV2.S COVID-19 vaccine or a placebo.

This clone was recorded only once. V usage is TRBV6-5 and J usage is TRBJ2-1; the D gene is possibly TRBD1 (5 bases). This CDR3 is 13 amino acids long. Germline V gives CDR1 MNHEY, CDR2 SVGAGI. With 7 bases removed from V and 7 bases from J, the gap between germline ends came to 14 bases. The CDR3 bases are TGTGCCAGCATCTCAGGGTGGCGGAATGAGCAGTTCTTC. It encodes CASISGWRNEQFF.

This clone was counted a few times. The V call is TRBV6-5, the J call TRBJ1-2, with 8 bases identical to TRBD1. The CDR3 consists of 14 residues. The junction had 9 bases not matched to a gene; V was cut back by 4 bases and J by 8 bases. The germline V gene encodes CDR1 MNHEY and CDR2 SVGAGI. This CDR3 reads CASSSQGEWGGYTF. CDR3 nucleotides: TGTGCCAGCAGTTCACAGGGGGAATGGGGCGGCTACACCTTC.

Comments on this clone: The same CDR3 arises from other DNA sequences in this sample as well. The rearrangement uses TRBV6-5 and TRBJ1-1, with no clear D. Germline V gene lookup returns CDR1 MNHEY and CDR2 SVGAGI. The CDR3 contains 14 residues. V was shortened by 0 bases and J by 4 bases, with 9 bases between the two germline ends. CDR3 in DNA: TGTGCCAGCAGTTACTCGACCCGGGGCACTGAAGCTTTCTTT. Translated: CASSYSTRGTEAFF.

The J gene is TRBJ1-5, the V gene TRBV4-1; 8 bases agree with TRBD1. Germline V gene lookup returns CDR1 MGHRA and CDR2 YSYEKL. V gave up 4 bases and J gave up 7 bases; unmatched junction bases: 9. The CDR3 covers 15 residues. For the CDR3, the DNA is TGCGCCAGCAGCCTGCCGGGACAGGTATTACAGCCCCAGCATTTT. This codes for CASSLPGQVLQPQHF.

This clone has only a few counts. The V gene is TRBV7-6, the J gene TRBJ1-3; 7 nucleotides match TRBD1. The V gene end was trimmed by 4 bases and the J gene end by 2 bases; junction bases not matched to a gene: 5. Germline values: CDR1 SGHVS, CDR2 FNYEAQ. The CDR3 is 15 residues long. CDR3 protein: CASSSRQGAGNTIYF. CDR3 nucleotides: TGTGCCAGCAGCTCTCGACAGGGCGCTGGAAACACCATATATTTT.

The chain joins TRBV5-1 to TRBJ1-3, with 7 positions matching TRBD1. The junction had 5 bases not matched to a gene; V was cut back by 3 bases and J by 2 bases. CDR1 is SGHRS, CDR2 YFSETQ, per germline. The CDR3 covers 15 residues. CDR3 in amino acids: CASSSGTAAGNTIYF. CDR3 DNA sequence: TGCGCCAGCAGCTCCGGGACAGCAGCTGGAAACACCATATATTTT.

The rearrangement links TRBV12-3 or TRBV12-4 to TRBJ1-5; D perhaps matches TRBD1 (5 bases). With 3 bases removed from V and 6 bases from J, the gap between germline ends came to 9 bases. The CDR3 is 13 residues long. The CDR3 DNA follows: TGTGCCAGCAGTTTGGGGGAGGCTCAGCCCCAGCATTTT. This codes for CASSLGEAQPQHF.

The chain uses TRBV28 and TRBJ1-3; TRBD1 is a possible D gene (5 bases). The CDR3 has 16 amino acids. CDR1 is MDHEN and CDR2 is SYDVKM in the germline V gene. V lost 6 bases, J lost 0 bases, and 15 bases lay in between. The CDR3 DNA reads TGTGCCAGCAGCATCCCCATTAGGGGCTCTGGAAACACCATATATTTT. Translated: CASSIPIRGSGNTIYF. The complete variable domain, with remaining parts taken from reference TRBV28 and TRBJ1-3, reads DVKVTQSSRYLVKRTGEKVFLECVQDMDHENMFWYRQDPGLGLRLIYFSYDVKMKEKGDIPEGYSVSREKKERFSLILESASTNQTSMYLCASSIPIRGSGNTIYFGEGSWLTVV.

Worth noting for this clone: Additional DNA sequences in this sample encode the identical CDR3. The V call is TRBV7-3, the J call TRBJ1-1, with a possible D match to TRBD1 (6 bases). V lost 5 bases, J lost 1 base, and 11 bases lay in between. In germline, CDR1 is SGHTA, CDR2 FQGTGA. CDR3 size: 14 residues. The chain's CDR3 is CASSPRGGNTEAFF. In nucleotides, the CDR3 is TGTGCCAGCAGCCCACGAGGGGGGAACACTGAAGCTTTCTTT. The variable domain in full, with the rest retrieved from reference TRBV7-3 and TRBJ1-1, is GAGVSQTPSNKVTEKGKYVELRCDPISGHTALYWYRQSLGQGPEFLIYFQGTGAADDSGLPNDRFFAVRPEGSVSTLKIQRTERGDSAVYLCASSPRGGNTEAFFGQGTRLTVV.

The chain carries TRBV5-4 and TRBJ2-3; D may correspond to TRBD1 or TRBD2 (5 bases each). CDR1 is SGHNT, CDR2 YYREEE, per germline (reference sequence). Trimming stripped 0 bases from V and 0 bases from J, with 8 bases between. This CDR3 has 15 amino acids. The CDR3 coding sequence is TGTGCCAGCAGCTTGGCGGGGCCTAGCACAGATACGCAGTATTTT. The encoded protein is CASSLAGPSTDTQYF.

The J gene is TRBJ2-2, the V gene TRBV10-3; 7 bases align to TRBD2. V shed 5 bases and J 4 bases; nucleotides not matched to a gene: 4. This CDR3 has 14 amino acids. Per the germline V gene, CDR1 is ENHRY and CDR2 is SYGVKD. The CDR3 here is CAISPGGTTGELFF. CDR3 DNA: TGTGCCATCAGTCCCGGGGGGACCACCGGGGAGCTGTTTTTT.

The genes are TRBV4-1 and TRBJ2-3, with 8 bases matching TRBD2. Germline V gene data show CDR1 as MGHRA and CDR2 as YSYEKL. V lost 0 bases to trimming and J lost 4 bases; unmatched junction nucleotides: 9. The CDR3 has 17 amino acids. The CDR3 region has the DNA TGCGCCAGCAGCCAAGAAGGGGCCGGGGGGGTTGCAGATACGCAGTATTTT. Amino acid sequence: CASSQEGAGGVADTQYF.

The chain joins TRBV15 to TRBJ1-2; D remains unclear. The V gene lost 3 bases and the J gene lost 9 bases, with 20 bases spanning the gap. The CDR3 is 15 residues long. Germline values: CDR1 LNHNV, CDR2 YYDKDF (reference sequence). The CDR3 nucleotides read TGTGCCACCAGCAGCGCCGGCCCCCCAGCATCCCGCTACACCTTC. Translating it yields CATSSAGPPASRYTF.

A note on this clone: This same CDR3 is encoded by further DNA sequences in the sample. The rearrangement joins TRBV4-1 to TRBJ2-2; TRBD1 agrees at 9 bases. J gave up 2 bases and V 3 bases, and 1 base lay outside the gene matches. The CDR3 totals 15 residues. CDR1 MGHRA and CDR2 YSYEKL come from the germline V gene. Here the CDR3 reads CASSQTGGNTGELFF. DNA of the CDR3: TGCGCCAGCAGCCAGACAGGGGGTAACACCGGGGAGCTGTTTTTT.

Remarks on this clone: The same CDR3 is also encoded by other DNA sequences in this sample. CDR3 coding DNA: TGTGCCAGCAGCTTGGGAGGCAGCTATGGCTACACCTTC. It is translated as CASSLGGSYGYTF. The rearrangement links TRBV5-6 to TRBJ1-2; D unclear. Germline CDR1 is SGHDT and CDR2 is YYEEEE. Trimming took 0 bases from V and 4 from J, leaving 7 bases between them. The CDR3 sequence is 13 residues long.

The rearrangement joins TRBV5-1 to TRBJ1-2; D may be TRBD1 (5 bases). Trimming removed 4 bases from V and 2 bases from J, with 9 bases in between. This CDR3 comprises 13 residues. Germline CDR1 reads SGHRS; CDR2 reads YFSETQ. The CDR3 loop is CASSREGNYGYTF. CDR3 nucleotide sequence: TGCGCCAGCAGCCGCGAGGGGAACTATGGCTACACCTTC.

The gene calls are TRBV5-1 and TRBJ2-3; TRBD2 aligns across 9 bases. CDR3 length: 16 amino acids. CDR1 is SGHRS, CDR2 YFSETQ, per germline. V trimming: 1 base; J trimming: 5 bases; junction bases outside the gene matches: 8. CDR3 amino acids: CASSLLVAGEGDTQYF. DNA for the CDR3: TGCGCCAGCAGCTTGCTTGTAGCGGGGGAGGGAGATACGCAGTATTTT.

The chain carries TRBV2 and TRBJ1-4; D is uncertain. V lost 11 bases to trimming and J lost 4 bases, with 11 bases between them. The CDR3 consists of 12 residues. Germline V gene lookup returns CDR1 SNHLY and CDR2 FYNNEI. The CDR3 bases are TGTGCCGGGTCACAGTATAATGAAAAACTGTTTTTT. Translating it yields CAGSQYNEKLFF.

The chain combines TRBV9 with TRBJ2-5; the D gene is possibly TRBD1 (6 bases). CDR1 is SGDLS, CDR2 YYNGEE, per germline. V dropped 0 bases and J dropped 5 bases, with 14 bases sitting between them. CDR3 length equals 15 residues. In DNA, the CDR3 is TGTGCCAGCAGCGTAGGGACAGAGACCGTCGAGACCCAGTACTTC. Translated, it gives CASSVGTETVETQYF.

The chain couples TRBV9 to TRBJ1-1, with D uncertain. Trimming took 0 bases from V and 3 from J, leaving 9 bases between them. This CDR3 comprises 14 residues. Germline CDR1 and CDR2: SGDLS and YYNGEE. CDR3 nucleotide sequence: TGTGCCAGCAGCGTAGTCCCTCCAGACACTGAAGCTTTCTTT. It encodes CASSVVPPDTEAFF.

The genes are TRBV10-3 and TRBJ2-1, with 8 bases fitting TRBD2. CDR3 length: 14 residues. V gave up 7 bases and J gave up 10 bases; unmatched junction bases: 12. Germline V gene lookup returns CDR1 ENHRY and CDR2 SYGVKD. As DNA, the CDR3 is TGTGCCATCATGACTAGCGATTCCTTTGGGGAGCAGTTCTTC. Translated: CAIMTSDSFGEQFF.

As concerns this clone: This CDR3 is also generated by other DNA sequences in the sample. The V call is TRBV27, the J call TRBJ1-1; D gene uncertain. The germline V and J ends were trimmed by 3 bases and 1 base, with 6 bases remaining between them. The CDR3 contains 13 residues. CDR1 is MNHEY, CDR2 SMNVEV, per germline (reference sequence). CDR3 protein: CASSLRRNTEAFF. CDR3 coding DNA: TGTGCCAGCAGTTTGCGACGGAACACTGAAGCTTTCTTT.

In regard to this clone: Distinct nucleotide sequences in the sample also encode this CDR3. This rearrangement joins TRBV5-1 to TRBJ1-4; no reliable D call. The V end lost 5 bases, the J end lost 3 bases, and 11 bases lay between the germline ends. The CDR3 extends over 14 amino acids. Germline V CDR1 and CDR2: SGHRS, YFSETQ. The CDR3 reads CASSLSGANEKLFF. CDR3 coding DNA: TGCGCCAGCAGTCTGAGTGGGGCTAATGAAAAACTGTTTTTT.

The gene calls are TRBV19 and TRBJ2-7; TRBD2 agrees at 10 bases. V trimming: 1 base; J trimming: 7 bases; junction bases outside the gene matches: 7. This CDR3 comprises 15 residues. Germline values: CDR1 LNHDA, CDR2 SQIVND (reference sequence). Here the CDR3 DNA reads TGTGCCAGTAGTATAGCCAGCGGGGGGGTCCGGGAGCAGTACTTC. The encoded protein is CASSIASGGVREQYF.

This rearrangement joins TRBV5-4 to TRBJ1-1, with no clear D. Germline CDR1 and CDR2: SGHNT and YYREEE (reference sequence). Trimming pared 0 bases from V and 0 bases from J, leaving 12 bases between. The CDR3 sequence is 16 residues long. CDR3 sequence (DNA): TGTGCCAGCAGCTTGGCCGGAGTAGCGATGAACACTGAAGCTTTCTTT. This encodes CASSLAGVAMNTEAFF.